This TCR beta chain was observed in a study of blood T cell repertoires in COVID-19 (dated by TCRdb to the early 2020s). About the full investigation: Collaborator samples came from the United States, Italy and Spain and covered acute and convalescent phases of COVID-19. Where HLA class I and class II types were available, the types were taken from metadata supplied by the sample provider, not from assay-based typing. The prospective study material was composed of cDNA or gDNA derived from T cells, B-cell-depleted T cells, or PBMCs. Samples came from the ongoing ImmuneRACE study (first 160 participants) plus 1,254 subjects from 6 global collaborators. The repertoires were made available in a free public database intended to serve as a resource for research on the immune response to SARS-CoV-2. Sample metadata almost always included a de-identified subject ID, COVID-19 status, age in years and sex. Subjects who had been exposed to COVID-19, were actively infected with it, or had recovered from it provided the deeply sampled blood TCRbeta repertoires that made up the dataset.

Worth noting for this clone: What antigen it recognizes has not been identified. One base away there is no much larger clone; base qualities are not given.

The full study reports these points: The quantity of clinical and demographic metadata differed by source and by participant and was supplied without curation.

From cysteine to phenylalanine, the CDR3 is 15 amino acids long. CDR3 DNA is the only sequence kept; it has 45 bases, read in frame from the first base. According to the germline V gene, CDR1 reads MNHEY and CDR2 reads SVGAGI. Trimming takes 6 bases from V and 5 bases from J, and the germline ends sit 17 bases apart. The immunoSEQ Assay, a bias-controlled multiplex PCR, was used to amplify TCRbeta CDR3 regions from genomic DNA. Per the original workflow: The number of nucleated cells in each sample was estimated by amplification of reference gene primers within the assay. Sequence reads were collapsed and filtered to measure the absolute abundance of every unique TCRbeta CDR3 rearrangement. Productive Simpson clonality was computed per sample as the square root of Simpson's diversity index over productive rearrangements. TCRdb carries this immuneACCESS record with in-frame sequences only. Its versions omit some clonotypes, under half of them owing to an unresolved V gene in the studies checked, with the rest unexplained. The D gene and trimming were derived from the DNA, and the V and J assignments and clone size from that table. The sample profile shows 150,000 to 200,000 clones; over 70% of them were found once. About an eighth of the sample goes to the ten largest clones.

Enrolling through a virtual design, the prospective study's participants ranged in age from roughly 18 to 95 years and lived across about two dozen United States geographic areas. To assign participants to cohorts, the prospective study relied on clinical history that participants themselves reported in a screening survey and a study questionnaire. Recovered participants in ImmuneRACE Cohort 3 were defined by two consecutive negative NP/OP PCR tests, clearance by a healthcare professional, or resolution of symptoms. Mobile phlebotomists in the prospective study collected whole blood, serum and a nasopharyngeal or oropharyngeal swab from every participant. Additional blood draws and questionnaires over an approximately 2-month period could optionally be provided by prospective study participants. Before DNA extraction, blood samples from the prospective study were shipped at room temperature or frozen.

The specimen was PBMCs or T cells enriched from blood (not recorded which). The TCR originated in an older woman who had recovered from COVID-19. The V and J segments used are TRBV6-5 and TRBJ1-5; the D gene is unclear. CDR3 sequence: CASRPSPVNDQPQHF. The DNA sequence follows: TGTGCCAGCAGACCCTCGCCAGTAAACGATCAGCCCCAGCATTTT.